This T cell receptor (beta chain) originates from a study of T-cell memory formation after mild COVID-19. Study as a whole: Largely, TCR clusters stayed within a single donor. Study conclusions and caveats: Confirmation of SARS-CoV-2 specificity was lacking for second-wave clones peaking day 37. Contracting clones, day 15 to 85, had balanced CD4/CD8, and later expanders favored CD4+.

In the case of this clonotype: Antigen: not known.

Trimming removed 4 bases from V and 10 bases from J, with 14 bases in between. The CDR3 sequence is 13 residues long. Germline assignment: CDR1 SEHNR and CDR2 FQNEAQ (reference sequence). TCRdb re-analysed the 5' RACE reads in MiXCR, keeping a single row per CDR3 protein. The repertoire holds fewer than 90,000 distinct CDR3 sequences, with around 13% as singletons. The TCR sequence derives from a man aged 18 to 35 who had mild COVID-19 (a few samples of this study predate the infection). Cell type and time point are not known. The rearrangement uses TRBV7-9 and TRBJ2-1; D remains unclear. Sequencing was done on a sample of PBMCs or a T cell subset sorted from them (not recorded which). DNA for the CDR3: TGTGCCAGCAGCTCTAGAAATATGGACGAGCAGTTCTTC. Translation gives CASSSRNMDEQFF. The variable domain in full, completed from reference TRBV7-9 and TRBJ2-1, reads DTGVSQNPRHKITKRGQNVTFRCDPISEHNRLYWYRQTLGQGPEFLTYFQNEAQLEKSRLLSDRFSAERPKGSFSTLEIQRTEQGDSAMYLCASSSRNMDEQFFGPGTRLTVL.